Described below is a single T cell receptor (beta chain) sequence and its context. Its antigen is undetermined. These data come from a study of T-cell memory formation after mild COVID-19. The overall study: Most TCR clusters belonged to a single donor.

TCRdb passed the 5' RACE reads through MiXCR, listing each CDR3 protein once. The sample consists of roughly 52,000 distinct CDR3 sequences, 8% to 10% of them appearing once. The CDR3 spans 14 residues. Germline loops: CDR1 MNHEY, CDR2 SVGEGT. Trimming stripped 6 bases from V and 6 bases from J, with 14 bases between. Findings of the study overall: Clones shrinking from day 15 to 85 showed even CD4/CD8 mixes; later expanders tilted CD4+.

The TCR comes from a man between 18 and 35 years old who had mild COVID-19 (a few samples of this study predate the infection). Cell type and time point are not known. This rearrangement joins TRBV6-2 or TRBV6-3 to TRBJ1-4; perhaps TRBD1 as D (5 bases). The material sequenced was PBMCs or a T cell subset sorted from them (not recorded which). This CDR3 is CASRRRGLYEKLFF. The DNA for the CDR3 is TGTGCCAGCAGACGGCGGGGACTTTATGAAAAACTGTTTTTT.